This T cell receptor beta chain was profiled in a study of shared clonotypes between healthy human individuals. Naive CD8 isolation took CD45RO-negative cells positively selected for CCR7 and excluded terminally differentiated effector memory CD45RA+ cells. TCRdb's table, derived via immunoSEQ multiplex PCR, lists solely in-frame clones and lacks some. The sample includes roughly 2.1 million clones, 85% to 95% seen only once; the top ten take under 2%. Per the germline V gene, CDR1 is SQVTM and CDR2 is ANQGSEA. The length of the CDR3 is 14 residues. The source material was naive CD8+ T cells from PBMCs. The sequence derives from a man aged 18 to 29 in good health. Some clones in this sample may be carry-over from other donors' samples. V is TRBV29-1 and J is TRBJ2-5, with 8 bases fitting TRBD2. The last part of the DNA fits TRBJ2-7 better; the J call may be wrong. The CDR3 sequence is CSVVRREDPYEQYF. CDR3 bases: TGCAGCGTTGTTCGGCGGGAGGATCCCTACGAGCAGTACTTC.